This TCR beta chain was profiled in a study of PD-1 blockade in classical Hodgkin lymphoma. The CDR3 totals 13 residues. Trimming stripped 3 bases from V and 4 bases from J, with 9 bases between. Germline lookup yields CDR1 SEHNR and CDR2 FQNEAQ (reference sequence). Study-wide findings and caveats: Complete responders' diversity at baseline resembled that of newly diagnosed patients. The study found that TCR diversity rose significantly by C4D1 in CD4+ but not CD8+ cells.

Worth noting for this clone: Its antigen is not known. This same CDR3 is encoded by further DNA sequences in the sample.

The data were produced by immunoSEQ multiplex PCR, yet TCRdb's version contains in-frame clones alone and is incomplete. The sample shows tens of thousands of clones, 70% to 90% of them seen only once. Time point given: cycle 4 day 1 (C4D1), after 5 to 7 weeks of nivolumab. Patients all relapsed after autologous stem cell transplantation, and there was variation in brentuximab vedotin exposure. This sequence joins TRBV7-9 and TRBJ1-1; perhaps TRBD1 as D (5 bases). Material: peripheral blood mononuclear cells (PBMCs), obtained before the fourth cycle of nivolumab. The clonotype was recovered from a human donor with classical Hodgkin lymphoma. The DNA for the CDR3 is TGTGCCAGCAGCTTCCAGGGAGGCACTGAAGCTTTCTTT. Its translation is CASSFQGGTEAFF.